This passage covers 32 T cell receptor beta chains from one sample sequenced in a study of T cells in Graves' hyperthyroidism and ophthalmopathy. The CDR3 regions of TCR beta were amplified from RNA transcripts. The primer set for the first-round RT-PCR of the TCR CDR3 was HTBI. TCRdb re-analysed the multiplex PCR reads in MiXCR, keeping a single row per CDR3 protein. The top ten hold around 20% of the sample, which has 550,000 to 600,000 distinct CDR3 sequences, approximately 44% seen once. Sequences were obtained from peripheral blood or thyroid tissue (not recorded which). The receptor set was obtained from an adult woman with Graves' disease, either hyperthyroidism or ophthalmopathy (not recorded which).

This clonotype showed up many times. The chain carries TRBV7-3 and TRBJ1-2, with 9 bases lining up with TRBD1. The CDR3 is made up of 13 amino acids. The V gene's germline CDR1 is SGHTA and CDR2 FQGTGA. Trimming took 4 bases from V and 7 from J; bases not matched to a gene: 4. The CDR3 reads CASSSRTGAGYTF. The CDR3 region has the DNA TGTGCCAGCAGCTCAAGGACAGGGGCTGGCTACACCTTC.

The chain has TRBV14 and TRBJ1-1, with TRBD1 matching over 7 bases. The CDR3 has 15 residues. V was clipped by 0 bases and J by 10 bases; unmatched bases: 11. Germline V lookup: CDR1 SGHDN, CDR2 FVKESK. The CDR3 DNA is TGTGCCAGCAGCCAAGATTTACAGGGGCCGGGGGTAGCTTTCTTT. Its translation is CASSQDLQGPGVAFF. Drawing the rest from reference TRBV14 and TRBJ1-1, the complete variable domain is EAGVTQFPSHSVIEKGQTVTLRCDPISGHDNLYWYRRVMGKEIKFLLHFVKESKQDESGMPNNRFLAERTGGTYSTLKVQPAELEDSGVYFCASSQDLQGPGVAFFGQGTRLTVV.

The chain uses TRBV2 and TRBJ2-7; 9 bases line up with TRBD1. This CDR3 is 16 amino acids long. V dropped 5 bases and J dropped 6; count of bases not matched to a gene: 14. CDR1 is SNHLY and CDR2 is FYNNEI in the germline V gene. CDR3 in DNA: TGTGCCAGCAGTTCCCCCTCGGGGACAGGGTATACCGAGCAGTACTTC. Translated: CASSSPSGTGYTEQYF.

Remarks on this clonotype: One end of the junction varies from germline; a read error may be responsible. The rearrangement joins TRBV24-1 to TRBJ1-1, with 7 positions matching TRBD1. CDR1 and CDR2 from the germline V gene are KGHDR and SFDVKD. The CDR3 is 15 residues long. CDR3 nucleotides: TGTGCCACCAGCGAGGCCGGGACAGCGAACACTGAAGCTTCCTTT. Protein product: CATSEAGTANTEASF.

This clonotype was detected only a few times. It is likely a read error, because the conserved phenylalanine at the end of the CDR3 is missing. The V and J genes are TRBV19 and TRBJ1-1, with 8 bases that match TRBD1. J lost 5 bases, V lost 9 bases, and 8 bases had no gene match. This CDR3 is built from 13 residues. In germline, CDR1 is LNHDA, CDR2 SQIVND (reference sequence). The CDR3 DNA reads as TGTGCCAGCGGGACAGGCGGGCGTACTGAAGCTTTCCTT. Amino acids: CASGTGGRTEAFL.

Many counts were recorded for this clonotype. The genes are TRBV5-1 and TRBJ1-4; 9 nucleotides match TRBD1. V lost 0 bases to trimming and J lost 7 bases; unmatched junction nucleotides: 7. The CDR3 is made up of 16 amino acids. CDR1 SGHRS and CDR2 YFSETQ come from the germline V gene. CDR3: CASSLEQGALGEKLFF. CDR3 DNA sequence: TGCGCCAGCAGCTTGGAACAGGGGGCTTTGGGTGAAAAACTGTTTTTT.

This clonotype was picked up many times. The chain combines TRBV12-3 or TRBV12-4 with TRBJ1-1; no clear D. This CDR3 contains 12 residues. V lost 3 bases to trimming and J lost 7 bases, with 9 bases between them. In DNA, the CDR3 is TGTGCCAGCAGTTTGGAGTTCAGTGAAGCTTTCTTT. This codes for CASSLEFSEAFF.

As regards this clonotype: One end of the junction is discordant with germline, which a read error may explain. The V call is TRBV10-3, the J call TRBJ1-2; tentative D call: TRBD1 (6 bases). CDR1 ENHRY and CDR2 SYGVKD come from the germline V gene. This CDR3 region has 14 residues. As DNA, the CDR3 is TGTGCCAGCAGTGAAGCGGAGGGGGGGCACGGCTACACCTTC. Translation gives CASSEAEGGHGYTF.

Ten or more counts support this clonotype. V gene TRBV2 combines with J gene TRBJ2-5, with TRBD2 identical over 8 bases. This CDR3 is 16 amino acids long. Germline V gene data show CDR1 as SNHLY and CDR2 as FYNNEI. The trim removed 2 bases at V and 5 bases at J, leaving 10 bases unmatched. This CDR3 reads CASSEFWGLVKETQYF. Written as DNA, the CDR3 is TGTGCCAGCAGTGAATTCTGGGGACTAGTAAAGGAGACCCAGTACTTC.

Comments on this clonotype: The junction and the germline gene differ at one end; a read error may be behind it. The J gene is TRBJ1-1, the V gene TRBV10-3; D not certain. This CDR3 is 14 amino acids long. The V gene's germline CDR1 is ENHRY and CDR2 SYGVKD. CDR3 region: CASSYSGVGTEAFF. CDR3 sequence (DNA): TGTGCCAGCAGTTACTCTGGCGTGGGCACTGAAGCTTTCTTT.

This clonotype has only one observation. This chain uses TRBV2 with TRBJ2-5, with D perhaps matching TRBD1 or TRBD2 (5 bases each). This CDR3 has 10 amino acids. V was clipped by 8 bases and J by 7 bases, with 8 bases between them. Germline V lookup: CDR1 SNHLY, CDR2 FYNNEI. CDR3 in amino acids: CASGGRTQYF. The CDR3 DNA is TGTGCCAGCGGGGGTCGGACCCAGTACTTC.

This clonotype was recorded many times. V usage is TRBV20-1 and J usage is TRBJ2-7; 12 nucleotides line up with TRBD2. There are 16 residues in the CDR3. Losses at the gene ends were 1 base for V and 5 bases for J; bases not matched to a gene: 9. CDR1 is DFQATT, CDR2 SNEGSKA, per germline (reference sequence). CDR3 DNA: TGCAGTGCTAGAGGCCTAGCGGGAGGGCCCCTTCACGAGCAGTACTTC. Encoded protein: CSARGLAGGPLHEQYF.

In its sample, this clonotype was seen many times. This chain uses TRBV15 with TRBJ1-6; D gene ambiguous. The CDR3 length is 15 residues. The germline gives CDR1 LNHNV, CDR2 YYDKDF (reference sequence). V lost 5 bases, J lost 4 bases, and 12 bases lay in between. CDR3 DNA: TGTGCCACCAGCTCTTCTGCAGGTTATAATTCACCCCTCCACTTT. This translates into CATSSSAGYNSPLHF.

This rearrangement joins TRBV29-1 to TRBJ2-7; D gene ambiguous. The CDR3 has 12 residues. CDR1 and CDR2 from the germline V gene are SQVTM and ANQGSEA. Trimming removed 3 bases at V and 1 base at J, with 7 bases between. CDR3 sequence: CSVDNGSYEQYF. The CDR3 DNA follows: TGCAGCGTTGATAACGGATCCTACGAGCAGTACTTC.

The chain uses TRBV7-8 and TRBJ2-7, with D hard to call. Trimming cost V 3 bases and J 1 base, with 10 bases left between them. This CDR3 contains 14 residues. From germline, CDR1 is SGHVS and CDR2 FQNEAQ. CDR3 bases: TGTGCCAGCAGCTTGTACGGGCAGTCCTACGAGCAGTACTTC. It encodes CASSLYGQSYEQYF.

This clonotype was counted ten times or more. This chain connects TRBV7-6 to TRBJ1-1, with D uncertain. Trimming left V 1 base short and J 4 bases short, with 10 bases between. CDR1 and CDR2 (germline): SGHVS, FNYEAQ. There are 14 residues in the CDR3. The CDR3 loop is CASSLGRGGTEAFF. DNA of the CDR3: TGTGCCAGCAGCTTAGGGAGAGGTGGCACTGAAGCTTTCTTT.

This clonotype was counted ten times or more. The chain carries TRBV7-2 and TRBJ2-7; a possible D gene is TRBD2 (5 bases). Trimming shortened V by 4 bases and J by 7 bases, and 14 bases separated the two germline ends. Germline CDR1 is SGHTA and CDR2 is FQGNSA. The CDR3 is 13 amino acids. The chain's CDR3 is CASSSYLGDEQYF. The CDR3, as DNA: TGTGCCAGCAGCTCATACTTGGGAGATGAGCAGTACTTC.

This clonotype showed up just once. This chain links TRBV29-1 with TRBJ2-5, with D perhaps given as TRBD1 or TRBD2 (5 bases each). The end of the DNA is better explained by TRBJ2-7, so the J call may be wrong. CDR1 and CDR2 (germline): SQVTM, ANQGSEA. The CDR3 contains 14 residues. CDR3 sequence: CSVESGTDTYEQYF. CDR3 coding DNA: TGCAGCGTTGAATCCGGGACGGATACCTACGAGCAGTACTTC.

This clonotype was observed at least ten times. The chain uses TRBV7-3 and TRBJ2-2; D is undetermined. V dropped 3 bases and J dropped 7 bases, with 9 bases sitting between them. The CDR3 extends over 13 amino acids. From germline, CDR1 is SGHTA and CDR2 FQGTGA. CDR3 DNA: TGTGCCAGCAGCTTTGATTGGGGCGGGGAGCTGTTTTTT. Translating it yields CASSFDWGGELFF.

This chain connects TRBV7-9 to TRBJ2-7; D might be TRBD1 (5 bases). Germline V gene sequence: CDR1 SEHNR, CDR2 FQNEAQ (reference sequence). This CDR3 is built from 13 residues. The V gene lost 6 bases and the J gene lost 2 bases, with 11 bases spanning the gap. CDR3 DNA: TGTGCCAGCAGTCAGGGCAGACCCTACGAGCAGTACTTC. It codes for CASSQGRPYEQYF.

This clonotype was seen a handful of times. The chain joins TRBV15 to TRBJ2-6; possibly TRBD2 for D (6 bases). The CDR3 spans 16 residues. Germline-derived CDR1 and CDR2 are LNHNV and YYDKDF (reference sequence). V was shortened by 0 bases and J by 1 base, with 7 bases between the two germline ends. In nucleotides, the CDR3 is TGTGCCACCAGCAGAGATGGACTATCTGGGGCCAACGTCCTGACTTTC. It specifies CATSRDGLSGANVLTF.

The chain employs TRBV9 and TRBJ1-2, with unresolved D. The CDR3 is 15 residues long. Germline CDR1 is SGDLS and CDR2 is YYNGEE. V was trimmed by 3 bases and J by 12 bases, leaving 24 bases between them. As DNA, the CDR3 is TGTGCCAGCAGCGGAAGTACCGGGCCCACGGGTGGAAACACCTTC. This gives the protein CASSGSTGPTGGNTF.

Ten or more counts support this clonotype. The V gene is TRBV12-3 or TRBV12-4, the J gene TRBJ1-5, with a weak D call TRBD1 (5 bases). V was shortened by 10 bases and J by 7 bases, with 17 bases between the two germline ends. The CDR3 totals 13 residues. CDR3 residues: CATAQERGQPQHF. Written as DNA, the CDR3 is TGTGCCACCGCACAGGAGAGGGGACAGCCCCAGCATTTT.

The chain joins TRBV19 to TRBJ1-5; D gene unclear. The CDR3 runs 12 residues. Germline values: CDR1 LNHDA, CDR2 SQIVND (reference sequence). With 7 bases removed from V and 6 bases from J, the gap between germline ends came to 10 bases. The CDR3 region has the DNA TGTGCCAGTAAGGATGGTGCTCAGCCCCAGCATTTT. Its translation is CASKDGAQPQHF.

The CDR3 loop reads CASSLRQVTGELFF. CDR3 nucleotide sequence: TGTGCCAGCAGCCTCCGACAGGTTACCGGGGAGCTGTTTTTT. This chain joins TRBV10-3 and TRBJ2-2; weak D call: TRBD1 (6 bases). V lost 10 bases and J 5 bases, leaving 17 bases between the germline ends. The V gene's germline CDR1 is ENHRY and CDR2 SYGVKD. CDR3 length: 14 residues.

This clonotype was counted many times. The chain recombines TRBV14 with TRBJ2-5; 7 bases map to TRBD1. The length of the CDR3 is 19 residues. The V and J ends lost 0 bases and 5 bases, in that order; junction bases with no gene match: 18. The germline CDR1 and CDR2 sequences are SGHDN and FVKESK. This CDR3 reads CASSQEPTGTVRTSETQYF. Here the CDR3 DNA reads TGTGCCAGCAGCCAAGAGCCCACCGGGACAGTAAGAACTTCGGAGACCCAGTACTTC.

The genes are TRBV6-1 and TRBJ1-5, with D maybe TRBD1 (5 bases). V lost 3 bases, J lost 0 bases, and 9 bases lay in between. The length of the CDR3 is 15 residues. Germline V CDR1 and CDR2: MNHNS, SASEGT. This CDR3 is CASSDRVPSNQPQHF. DNA of the CDR3: TGTGCCAGCAGTGACAGGGTCCCTAGCAATCAGCCCCAGCATTTT.

The genes are TRBV2 and TRBJ2-7; 10 nucleotides line up with TRBD2. Germline V gene sequence: CDR1 SNHLY, CDR2 FYNNEI. The CDR3 runs 19 residues. Germline trimming cut 3 bases from V and 6 bases from J; bases unmatched to any gene: 20. The chain's CDR3 is CASSDLLDRDLLAGSEQYF. The CDR3, as DNA: TGTGCCAGCAGTGACCTCCTGGACAGGGACCTACTAGCGGGATCCGAGCAGTACTTC.

The V and J genes are TRBV20-1 and TRBJ2-7; 10 bases align to TRBD1. The CDR3 consists of 14 residues. Trimming at V came to 3 bases and at J to 0 bases, leaving 2 bases not matched to a gene. Germline V gives CDR1 DFQATT, CDR2 SNEGSKA (reference sequence). For the CDR3, the DNA is TGCAGTGCTAGGGGGACAGGGGACTCCTACGAGCAGTACTTC. It codes for CSARGTGDSYEQYF.

This clonotype was detected many times. The chain uses TRBV20-1 and TRBJ1-1, with 7 bases that match TRBD1. CDR3 length equals 13 residues. Trimming cost V 3 bases and J 5 bases; bases outside gene matches: 6. Germline CDR1 is DFQATT and CDR2 is SNEGSKA (reference sequence). The CDR3 DNA reads TGCAGTGCTAGTCCCGGCAGGGGGACTGAAGCTTTCTTT. Translated: CSASPGRGTEAFF.

This clonotype was seen just once. The rearrangement links TRBV20-1 to TRBJ1-4; no clear D. Germline V gives CDR1 DFQATT, CDR2 SNEGSKA (reference sequence). Trimming cost V 6 bases and J 7 bases, with 6 bases left between them. CDR3 length equals 10 residues. This chain's CDR3 is CSAGSEKLFF. CDR3 nucleotide sequence: TGCAGTGCCGGGAGTGAAAAACTGTTTTTT.

This clonotype was detected many times. This rearrangement joins TRBV5-6 to TRBJ1-3; TRBD1 might be the D (5 bases). CDR3 length: 15 amino acids. The V gene lost 4 bases and the J gene lost 3 bases, with 14 bases spanning the gap. Germline lookup yields CDR1 SGHDT and CDR2 YYEEEE. The CDR3 DNA reads TGTGCCAGCAGCCCGGGACTGAAGGATGGAAACACCATATATTTT. Protein sequence: CASSPGLKDGNTIYF.